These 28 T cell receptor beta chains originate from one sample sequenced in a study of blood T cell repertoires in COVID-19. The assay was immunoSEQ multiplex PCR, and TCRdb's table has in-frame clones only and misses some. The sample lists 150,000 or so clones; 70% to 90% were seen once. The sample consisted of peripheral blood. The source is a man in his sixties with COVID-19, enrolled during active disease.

The CDR3 loop is CSVRAGGLWEQYF. CDR3 in DNA: TGCAGCGTTCGGGCAGGGGGTCTATGGGAGCAGTACTTC. The chain recombines TRBV29-1 with TRBJ2-7; TRBD1 agrees at 7 bases. J lost 7 bases, V lost 5 bases, and 11 bases had no gene match. The germline gives CDR1 SQVTM, CDR2 ANQGSEA. This CDR3 has 13 residues.

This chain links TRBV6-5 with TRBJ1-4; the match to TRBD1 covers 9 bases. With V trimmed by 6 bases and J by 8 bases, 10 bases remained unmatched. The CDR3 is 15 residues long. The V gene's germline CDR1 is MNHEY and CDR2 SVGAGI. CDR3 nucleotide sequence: TGTGCCAGCAGGGGACCGGGACAGGGAACCGAAAAACTGTTTTTT. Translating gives CASRGPGQGTEKLFF.

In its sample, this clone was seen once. CDR3 DNA: TGCGCCAGCAGCTTGAAGGGACAGGGGGACTATGGCTACACCTTC. This sequence encodes CASSLKGQGDYGYTF. This chain joins TRBV5-1 and TRBJ1-2; TRBD1 matches at 11 bases. J was trimmed by 3 bases and V by 1 base; bases with no gene match: 2. The CDR3 has 15 amino acids. Germline CDR1 is SGHRS and CDR2 is YFSETQ.

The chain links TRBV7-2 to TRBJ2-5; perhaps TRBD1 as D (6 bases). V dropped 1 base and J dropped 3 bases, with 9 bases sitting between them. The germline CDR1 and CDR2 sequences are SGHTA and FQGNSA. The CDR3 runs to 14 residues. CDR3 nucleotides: TGTGCCAGCAGCTTAGGGACAGCTAAAGAGACCCAGTACTTC. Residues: CASSLGTAKETQYF.

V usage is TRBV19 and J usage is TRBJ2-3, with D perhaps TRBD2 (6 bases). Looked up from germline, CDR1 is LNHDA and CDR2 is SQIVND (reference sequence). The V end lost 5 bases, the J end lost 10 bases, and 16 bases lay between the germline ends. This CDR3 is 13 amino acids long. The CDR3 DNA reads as TGTGCCAGTAGTGGGACTTCCGCTATGGCGCAGTATTTT. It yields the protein CASSGTSAMAQYF.

CDR3 region: CASRITSGGAGEQFF. CDR3 nucleotide sequence: TGTGCCAGCAGGATTACTAGCGGGGGGGCCGGAGAGCAGTTCTTC. V gene TRBV6-1 combines with J gene TRBJ2-1; 13 nucleotides align to TRBD2. V shed 6 bases and J 10 bases; nucleotides not matched to a gene: 9. The CDR3 totals 15 residues. In germline, CDR1 is MNHNS, CDR2 SASEGT.

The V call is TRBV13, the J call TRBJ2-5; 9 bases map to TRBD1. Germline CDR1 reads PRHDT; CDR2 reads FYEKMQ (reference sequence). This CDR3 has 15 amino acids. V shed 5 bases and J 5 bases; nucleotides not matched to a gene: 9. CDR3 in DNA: TGTGCCAGCAGCGAAGGACAGGGGATGTTGGAGACCCAGTACTTC. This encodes CASSEGQGMLETQYF.

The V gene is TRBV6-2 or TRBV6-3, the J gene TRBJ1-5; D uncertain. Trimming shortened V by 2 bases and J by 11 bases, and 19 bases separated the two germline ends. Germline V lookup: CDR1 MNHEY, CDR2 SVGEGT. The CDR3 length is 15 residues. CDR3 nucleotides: TGTGCCAGCAGTTACGACCGAGGGCCGAGTGGAGCCCAGCATTTT. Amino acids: CASSYDRGPSGAQHF.

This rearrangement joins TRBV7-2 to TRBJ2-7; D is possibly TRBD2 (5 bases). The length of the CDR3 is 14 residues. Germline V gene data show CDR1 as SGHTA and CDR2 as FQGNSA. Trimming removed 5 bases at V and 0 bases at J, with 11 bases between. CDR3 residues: CASSLDAGSYEQYF. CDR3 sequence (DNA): TGTGCCAGCAGCCTAGACGCGGGCTCCTACGAGCAGTACTTC.

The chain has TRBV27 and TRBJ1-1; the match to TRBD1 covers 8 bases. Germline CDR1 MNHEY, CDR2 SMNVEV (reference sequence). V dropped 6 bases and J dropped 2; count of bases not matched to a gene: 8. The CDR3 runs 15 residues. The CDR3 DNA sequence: TGTGCCAGCAGGGGGGGGGACAGGTTTAACACTGAAGCTTTCTTT. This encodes CASRGGDRFNTEAFF.

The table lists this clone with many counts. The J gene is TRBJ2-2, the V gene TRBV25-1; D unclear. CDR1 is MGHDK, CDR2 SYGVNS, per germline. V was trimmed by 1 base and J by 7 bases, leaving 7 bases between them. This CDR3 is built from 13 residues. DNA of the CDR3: TGTGCCAGCAGTGAATTTCCGCGCGGGGAGCTGTTTTTT. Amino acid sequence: CASSEFPRGELFF.

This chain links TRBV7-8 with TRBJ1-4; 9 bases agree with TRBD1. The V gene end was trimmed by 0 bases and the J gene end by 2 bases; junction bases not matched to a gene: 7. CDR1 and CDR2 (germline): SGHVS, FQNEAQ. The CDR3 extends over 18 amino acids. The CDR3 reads CASSLAGQGRSTNEKLFF. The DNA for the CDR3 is TGTGCCAGCAGCTTAGCGGGACAGGGTCGCTCTACTAATGAAAAACTGTTTTTT.

The CDR3 nucleotides read TGTGCCAGCAGCCCGGGACAGGGGGTTGTTCAGTACTTC. Its translation: CASSPGQGVVQYF. The V gene is TRBV7-2, the J gene TRBJ2-4; 11 positions agree with TRBD1. The CDR3 covers 13 residues. The V segment lost 5 bases and the J segment 11 bases; nucleotides outside the gene matches: 5. The germline CDR1 and CDR2 sequences are SGHTA and FQGNSA.

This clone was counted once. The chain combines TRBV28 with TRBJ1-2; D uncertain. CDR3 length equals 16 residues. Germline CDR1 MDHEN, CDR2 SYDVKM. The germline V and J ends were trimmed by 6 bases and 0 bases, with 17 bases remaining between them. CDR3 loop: CASRFPIGQTNYGYTF. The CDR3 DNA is TGTGCCAGCAGATTCCCCATTGGGCAGACTAACTATGGCTACACCTTC.

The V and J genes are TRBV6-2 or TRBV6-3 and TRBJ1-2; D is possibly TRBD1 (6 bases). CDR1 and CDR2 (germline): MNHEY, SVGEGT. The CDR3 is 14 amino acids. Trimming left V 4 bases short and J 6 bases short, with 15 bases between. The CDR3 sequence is CASSWGLTGDGYTF. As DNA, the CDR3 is TGTGCCAGCAGTTGGGGGCTGACAGGTGATGGCTACACCTTC.

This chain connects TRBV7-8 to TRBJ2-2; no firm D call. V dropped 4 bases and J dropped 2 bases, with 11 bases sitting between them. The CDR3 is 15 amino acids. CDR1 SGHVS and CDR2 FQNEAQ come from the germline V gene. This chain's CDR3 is CASSSVAVNTGELFF. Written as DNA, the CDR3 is TGTGCCAGCAGCTCTGTCGCAGTAAACACCGGGGAGCTGTTTTTT.

The CDR3 is CASSQGATSNYGYTF. Written as DNA, the CDR3 is TGCGCCAGCAGCCAAGGGGCCACCTCTAACTATGGCTACACCTTC. The chain joins TRBV4-3 to TRBJ1-2; no reliable D call. V was cut by 1 base and J by 0 bases, with 9 bases left in between. The V gene's germline CDR1 is LGHNA and CDR2 YSLEER. This CDR3 has 15 residues.

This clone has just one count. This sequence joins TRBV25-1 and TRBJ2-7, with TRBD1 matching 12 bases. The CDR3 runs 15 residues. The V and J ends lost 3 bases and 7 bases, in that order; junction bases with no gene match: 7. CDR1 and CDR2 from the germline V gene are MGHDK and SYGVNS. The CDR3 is CASSETGTGGYEQYF. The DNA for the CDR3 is TGTGCCAGCAGTGAGACAGGGACAGGGGGCTATGAGCAGTACTTC.

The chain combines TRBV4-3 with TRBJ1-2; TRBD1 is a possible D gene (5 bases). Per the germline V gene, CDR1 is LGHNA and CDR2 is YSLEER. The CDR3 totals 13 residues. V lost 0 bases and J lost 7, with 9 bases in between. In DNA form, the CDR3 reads TGCGCCAGCAGCCAAGAAGTCAGGGTTGGCTACACCTTC. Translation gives CASSQEVRVGYTF.

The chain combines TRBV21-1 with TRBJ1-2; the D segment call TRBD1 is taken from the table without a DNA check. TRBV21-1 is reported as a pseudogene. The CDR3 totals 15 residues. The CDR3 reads CASTKTLGAGYGYTF. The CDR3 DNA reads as TGTGCCAGCACCAAGACCCTGGGCGCCGGCTATGGCTACACCTTC.

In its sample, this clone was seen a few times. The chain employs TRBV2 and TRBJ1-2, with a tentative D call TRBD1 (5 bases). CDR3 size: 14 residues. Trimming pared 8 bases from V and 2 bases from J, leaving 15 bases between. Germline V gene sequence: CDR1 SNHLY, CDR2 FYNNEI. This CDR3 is CASPDTGGNYGYTF. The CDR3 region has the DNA TGTGCCAGCCCTGATACGGGGGGGAACTATGGCTACACCTTC.

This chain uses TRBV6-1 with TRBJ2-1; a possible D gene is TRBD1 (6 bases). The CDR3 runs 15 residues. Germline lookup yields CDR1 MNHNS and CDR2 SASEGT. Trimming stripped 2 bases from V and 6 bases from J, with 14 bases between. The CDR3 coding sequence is TGTGCCAGCAGTGAATTCGTCCAGGGGCGCAATGAGCAGTTCTTC. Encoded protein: CASSEFVQGRNEQFF.

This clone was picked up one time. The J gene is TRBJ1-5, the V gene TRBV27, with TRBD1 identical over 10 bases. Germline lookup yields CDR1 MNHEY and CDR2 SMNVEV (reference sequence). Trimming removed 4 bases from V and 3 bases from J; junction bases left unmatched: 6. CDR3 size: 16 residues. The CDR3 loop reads CASSSGQGVINQPQHF. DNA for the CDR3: TGTGCCAGCAGTTCCGGACAGGGGGTCATCAATCAGCCCCAGCATTTT.

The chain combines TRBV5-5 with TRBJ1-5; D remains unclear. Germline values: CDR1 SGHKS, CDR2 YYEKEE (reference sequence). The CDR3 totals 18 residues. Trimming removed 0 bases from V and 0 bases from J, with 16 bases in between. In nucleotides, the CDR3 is TGTGCCAGCAGCTTGGAAGGCCTTCCCCGGGATAGCAATCAGCCCCAGCATTTT. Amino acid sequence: CASSLEGLPRDSNQPQHF.

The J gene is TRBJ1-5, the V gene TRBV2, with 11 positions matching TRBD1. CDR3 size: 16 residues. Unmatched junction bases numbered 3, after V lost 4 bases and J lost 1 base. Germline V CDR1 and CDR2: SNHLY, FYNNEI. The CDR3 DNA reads TGTGCCAGCAGTGGGACAGGGGGCTGGAGCAATCAGCCCCAGCATTTT. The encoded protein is CASSGTGGWSNQPQHF.

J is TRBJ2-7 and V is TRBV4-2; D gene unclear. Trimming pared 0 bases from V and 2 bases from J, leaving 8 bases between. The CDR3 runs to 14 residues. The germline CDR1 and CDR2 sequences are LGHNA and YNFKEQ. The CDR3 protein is CASSQDGNAYEQYF. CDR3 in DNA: TGTGCCAGCAGCCAAGATGGCAATGCCTACGAGCAGTACTTC.

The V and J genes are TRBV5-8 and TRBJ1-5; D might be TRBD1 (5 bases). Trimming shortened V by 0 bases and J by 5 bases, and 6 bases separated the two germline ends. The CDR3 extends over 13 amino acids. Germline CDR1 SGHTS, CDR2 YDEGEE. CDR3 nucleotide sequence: TGTGCCAGCAGCTTGGCAGGGTATCAGCCCCAGCATTTT. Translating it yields CASSLAGYQPQHF.

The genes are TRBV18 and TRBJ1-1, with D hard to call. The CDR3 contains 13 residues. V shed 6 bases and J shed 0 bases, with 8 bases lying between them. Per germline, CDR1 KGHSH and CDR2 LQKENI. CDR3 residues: CASSSGVNTEAFF. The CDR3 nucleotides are TGTGCCAGCTCGTCCGGGGTGAACACTGAAGCTTTCTTT.